This T cell receptor beta chain derives from a study of T cells in narcolepsy (dated by TCRdb to the late 2010s). Looking at the study overall: The study enrolled patients with narcolepsy type 1 or type 2 (NT1, NT2) together with healthy control donors. To look for autoreactive T cells in narcolepsy patients that target self-antigens of hypocretin neurons (hypocretin, TRIB2), the study used TCR Vbeta sequencing to follow clonotypes in blood and CSF. Broad study findings and their caveats: Patients and controls had comparable numbers of sequenced blood memory CD4+ clonotypes, averaging about 37,000 and 33,000, respectively. According to the report, autoreactive clonotypes were detected serially in the blood of the same patients and of different patients, but not in healthy controls. HCRT-specific and TRIB2-specific autoreactive clonotypes were highlighted in plots that compared CD4+ T cell clonotypes in CSF versus blood from the same patient. Some blood memory CD4+ repertoires from patients and controls contained no sequences matching autoreactive T cell clones.

V sheds 3 bases and J sheds 0 bases, leaving 16 bases between their ends. Via the germline V gene, CDR1 is MDHEN and CDR2 SYDVKM. The cysteine opens and the phenylalanine closes a CDR3 of 17 amino acids. Only the CDR3 DNA is retained, 51 bases long and in frame from the first base. Library preparation was by the immunoSEQ multiplex PCR assay. TCRdb stores this immuneACCESS table with in-frame sequences only. Part of the clones is absent; in the studies checked, under half of the shortfall reflects unresolved V genes, and no reason is known for the rest. This sample holds 25,000 to 35,000 clones; under 85% were observed only once. The top ten clonotypes cover roughly 0.7% of the sample. This clone was detected only a few times. No antigen is known for it. Base qualities are missing; no much larger clone stands one base away. For TCR Vbeta sequencing, memory CD4+ T cells were sorted ex vivo from the peripheral blood of narcolepsy patients and healthy controls.

The V and J genes are TRBV28 and TRBJ2-3; confidence is insufficient to name the D gene. Sequencing used memory (CD45RA-) CD4+ T cells from blood. The cell subset or site label, as the study defines it: memory T cells sorted ex vivo from peripheral blood. This TCR was recovered from a human donor in good health. The CDR3 amino acid sequence is: CASSFPYGLTSTDTQYF. Here is the DNA: TGTGCCAGCAGTTTCCCGTATGGGCTGACTAGCACAGATACGCAGTATTTT.